A single T cell receptor beta chain is shown here with its context. Clones were sequenced by immunoSEQ multiplex PCR, and TCRdb holds only the in-frame ones, with some missing. Altogether 10,000 to 13,000 clones are present, roughly 90% being singletons, with the ten largest covering less than 7%. The data were taken from a study of blood T cell dynamics during melanoma immunotherapy. V was pared by 7 bases and J by 0 bases, with 13 bases between. The CDR3 runs 15 residues. The germline gives CDR1 LNHDA, CDR2 SQIVND (reference sequence). Time point defined: week 3, after first cycle of checkpoint inhibitor.

The chain has TRBV19 and TRBJ1-5, with unresolved D. The sequence was collected from a human donor with melanoma. The sequenced sample was blood, obtained from a patient treated with checkpoint blockade. In nucleotides, the CDR3 is TGTGCCAGTATCCCCCGGCACCTTAGCAATCAGCCCCAGCATTTT. It yields the protein CASIPRHLSNQPQHF. The full variable domain, completed using reference TRBV19 and TRBJ1-5, is DGGITQSPKYLFRKEGQNVTLSCEQNLNHDAMYWYRQDPGQGLRLIYYSQIVNDFQKGDIAEGYSVSREKKESFPLTVTSAQKNPTAFYLCASIPRHLSNQPQHFGDGTRLSIL.